This TCR beta chain stems from a study of blood T cell repertoires in COVID-19. Study-level background: The United States, Italy and Spain were the sources of the acute and convalescent COVID-19 samples. From T cells, B-cell-depleted T cells, or PBMCs came the material, which was cDNA or gDNA.

Here immunoSEQ multiplex PCR was the method, and the copy in TCRdb shows in-frame clones only, minus some. The data show 200,000 to 300,000 clones, 85% to 90% seen once. The CDR3 runs 14 residues. Cohort allocation depended upon clinical history that participants reported. Those designated as exposed participants met a COVID-19 case within 2 weeks before study entry. V gene TRBV21-1 combines with J gene TRBJ1-1; TRBD1, the table's D call, was not compared with the DNA. TRBV21-1 counts as a pseudogene. Sequencing was performed on PBMCs or T cells enriched from blood (not recorded which). This sequence was found in a man aged 50-60 years who had been exposed to COVID-19. The CDR3 bases are TGTGCCAGCAGCCGGACAGGAGGGAGCACTGAAGCTTTCTTT. This codes for CASSRTGGSTEAFF.